The next 10 T cell receptor beta chains were all read from a single sample in a study of CD8+CD57+ T cells in acquired aplastic anemia. Genomic DNA provided the template from which TCR beta VDJ and CDR3 profiles were obtained. A single record per CDR3 protein comes from TCRdb applying MiXCR to the reads. Seen here are 150,000 to 200,000 distinct CDR3 sequences, roughly 50% observed once, and the top ten hold over 10%. The patients chosen for sequencing had shown expansion of CD8+CD57+ cells (detected by flow cytometry). The specimen was sorted CD4+, CD8+, or CD8+CD57+ T cells (not recorded which) from PBMCs. The receptor set was obtained from a human donor with aplastic anemia.

The chain is built from TRBV7-7 and TRBJ2-7; TRBD1 agrees at 8 bases. The length of the CDR3 is 15 residues. J lost 7 bases, V lost 5 bases, and 13 bases had no gene match. Per germline, CDR1 SSHAT and CDR2 FNYEAQ (reference sequence). Written as DNA, the CDR3 is TGTGCCAGCAGCATGCCAGGGACAGGTAGCCCGGAGCAGTACTTC. Protein product: CASSMPGTGSPEQYF. The entire variable domain, with the rest obtained from reference TRBV7-7 and TRBJ2-7, is as follows: GAGVSQSPRYKVTKRGQDVTLRCDPISSHATLYWYQQALGQGPEFLTYFNYEAQPDKSGLPSDRFSAERPEGSISTLTIQRTEQRDSAMYRCASSMPGTGSPEQYFGPGTRLTVT.

Many counts were recorded for this clonotype. V and J are TRBV9 and TRBJ2-1, with TRBD2 matching over 9 bases. The germline CDR1 and CDR2 sequences are SGDLS and YYNGEE. The CDR3 is 16 amino acids. After removal of 1 base from V and 4 bases from J, the junction contained 6 bases not matched to a gene. CDR3 nucleotide sequence: TGTGCCAGCAGCGTAACAGGCGGGGGGGGATACAATGAGCAGTTCTTC. Protein sequence: CASSVTGGGGYNEQFF.

This clonotype showed up many times. The CDR3 spells CASSSTDYGYTF. CDR3 DNA sequence: TGTGCCAGCAGCTCGACAGACTATGGCTACACCTTC. The chain couples TRBV5-4 to TRBJ1-2, with D tentatively TRBD1 (5 bases). The CDR3 sequence is 12 residues long. V was trimmed by 3 bases and J by 3 bases, leaving 6 bases between them. Germline CDR1 is SGHNT and CDR2 is YYREEE (reference sequence).

The CDR3 reads CATSDSTLQETQYF. DNA for the CDR3: TGTGCCACCAGTGATAGTACACTTCAAGAGACCCAGTACTTC. The chain has TRBV24-1 and TRBJ2-5; D call uncertain. CDR1 and CDR2 (germline): KGHDR, SFDVKD. The CDR3 has 14 amino acids. Trimming cost V 3 bases and J 2 bases, with 9 bases left between them.

The chain employs TRBV6-1 and TRBJ1-1, with D maybe TRBD1 (6 bases). This CDR3 region has 16 residues. Trimming shortened V by 6 bases and J by 1 base, and 18 bases separated the two germline ends. Germline assignment: CDR1 MNHNS and CDR2 SASEGT. The CDR3 here is CASRPGQRKSNTEAFF. CDR3 sequence (DNA): TGTGCCAGCAGACCAGGACAGAGAAAGTCGAACACTGAAGCTTTCTTT.

This clonotype was seen repeatedly, ten times or more. V and J are TRBV7-9 and TRBJ1-6; TRBD1 is a possible D gene (6 bases). Trimming left V 4 bases short and J 11 bases short, with 12 bases between. Looked up from germline, CDR1 is SEHNR and CDR2 is FQNEAQ (reference sequence). The CDR3 is 13 residues long. In DNA, the CDR3 is TGTGCCAGCAGCTACAGGGTGGGGACACCCCTCCACTTT. Its protein product is CASSYRVGTPLHF.

The chain links TRBV5-4 to TRBJ2-5; a weak D match, TRBD2 (7 bases). The CDR3 extends over 17 amino acids. CDR1 and CDR2 (germline): SGHNT, YYREEE (reference sequence). The V gene lost 4 bases and the J gene lost 1 base, with 20 bases spanning the gap. The CDR3 sequence: CASSNPVGGHFQETQYF. CDR3 coding DNA: TGTGCCAGCAGCAATCCGGTCGGGGGGCACTTCCAAGAGACCCAGTACTTC.

The sample holds many counts of this clonotype. This sequence joins TRBV5-6 and TRBJ1-4, with TRBD1 as a possible D gene (5 bases). V was cut by 5 bases and J by 13 bases, with 15 bases left in between. CDR1 is SGHDT, CDR2 YYEEEE, per germline. CDR3 size: 12 residues. The CDR3: CASSRDGDLLFF. In DNA form, the CDR3 reads TGTGCCAGCAGTCGGGACGGTGATCTACTGTTTTTT.

V is TRBV10-3 and J is TRBJ2-7; D is ambiguous. The CDR3 has 12 amino acids. Germline V gene sequence: CDR1 ENHRY, CDR2 SYGVKD. V was trimmed by 5 bases and J by 5 bases, leaving 10 bases between them. CDR3 sequence: CAISLHANEQYF. The CDR3 coding sequence is TGTGCCATCAGTTTACACGCCAACGAGCAGTACTTC.

The chain joins TRBV4-3 to TRBJ2-7, with 8 bases aligning to TRBD1. Germline V CDR1 and CDR2: LGHNA, YSLEER. The trim removed 8 bases at V and 4 bases at J, leaving 7 bases unmatched. The CDR3 has 13 residues. DNA of the CDR3: TGCGCCAGCGGGAAAGACAGGGGTTACGAGCAGTACTTC. Translating gives CASGKDRGYEQYF.